A selection of T cell receptor beta chains follows, all from one sample in a study of a mutant IDH1 vaccine in newly diagnosed glioma. This table comes from immunoSEQ multiplex PCR, and its TCRdb copy is limited to in-frame clones, with some not included. The sample has tens of thousands of clones; 80% are singletons. Their antigens are not known. Sequencing used PBMCs, obtained from a glioma patient whose treatment included an IDH1 peptide vaccine. Receptors were obtained from a man aged 50 to 60 with glioma. Each CDR3 is given without its conserved first and last residue.

v_gene	j_gene	CDR3aa
TRBV7-2	TRBJ2-3	ASSFGGASTDTQY
TRBV2	TRBJ1-1	ASNPRTVNTEAF
TRBV30	TRBJ1-2	AGFYRENYGYT
TRBV11-2	TRBJ1-3	ASSLSGNTIY
TRBV7-2	TRBJ1-1	ASSSQTPGHLMNTEAF
TRBV7-2	TRBJ1-3	ASSLPLSPRSGNTIY
TRBV30	TRBJ2-1	AWSIGGHKDEQF
TRBV29-1	TRBJ1-2	SVGSGTLYGYT
TRBV29-1	TRBJ2-3	SVEDVGTSGSTDTQY
TRBV2	TRBJ1-2	ASRVDRGENYGYT
TRBV27	TRBJ1-5	ASFPSGDTSNQPQH
TRBV6-1	TRBJ2-1	ASSGGLSSDNEQF
TRBV7-9	TRBJ2-1	ASSLVGGVREQF
TRBV7-3	TRBJ1-1	ASSPLGGNTEAF
TRBV5-4	TRBJ2-7	ASSLTGGNEQY
TRBV7-3	TRBJ1-2	ASSLVPGNYGYT
TRBV6-5	TRBJ2-1	ASSTFSSNEQF
TRBV5-5	TRBJ2-2	ASSSLGNAGELF
TRBV27	TRBJ2-1	ASSLRGGLAEQF
TRBV9	TRBJ2-7	ASSVGTSGRVSYEQY
TRBV25-1	TRBJ2-2	ASSAGTANTGELF
TRBV5-6	TRBJ2-2	ASSLDRVGTGELF
TRBV19	TRBJ1-1	ASSIGNTEAF
TRBV30	TRBJ1-2	ALRPPGGGYT